This TCR beta chain was retrieved from a study of shared clonotypes between healthy human individuals. Whole-study context: Researchers assigned three CD4 naive, three CD4 memory, two CD8 naive and one CD8 memory plate to each donor. Study results and limitations: Blood was the sole source, and tissue repertoires probably differ.

CD45RA+ naive and CD45RA-negative memory subsets were separated from CD4+ cells. Trimming removed 5 bases at V and 1 base at J, with 15 bases between. CDR1 and CDR2 (germline): SGHRS, YFSETQ. This CDR3 is 15 amino acids long. This clone was seen just once. Its cognate antigen is unknown. Profiling relied on immunoSEQ multiplex PCR, and the TCRdb table lists in-frame clones only, not all of them. Here the sample spans some 1 million clones, more than 60% being singletons. The origin of this receptor is a man aged 18 to 30 in good health. The J gene is TRBJ1-1, the V gene TRBV5-1, with D maybe TRBD1 (6 bases). The material sequenced was memory CD4+ T cells sorted from blood. Documented subset: CD45RA-negative fraction. The CDR3 region is CASRQTGTANTEAFF. CDR3 sequence (DNA): TGCGCCAGCAGACAAACAGGGACCGCGAACACTGAAGCTTTCTTT.